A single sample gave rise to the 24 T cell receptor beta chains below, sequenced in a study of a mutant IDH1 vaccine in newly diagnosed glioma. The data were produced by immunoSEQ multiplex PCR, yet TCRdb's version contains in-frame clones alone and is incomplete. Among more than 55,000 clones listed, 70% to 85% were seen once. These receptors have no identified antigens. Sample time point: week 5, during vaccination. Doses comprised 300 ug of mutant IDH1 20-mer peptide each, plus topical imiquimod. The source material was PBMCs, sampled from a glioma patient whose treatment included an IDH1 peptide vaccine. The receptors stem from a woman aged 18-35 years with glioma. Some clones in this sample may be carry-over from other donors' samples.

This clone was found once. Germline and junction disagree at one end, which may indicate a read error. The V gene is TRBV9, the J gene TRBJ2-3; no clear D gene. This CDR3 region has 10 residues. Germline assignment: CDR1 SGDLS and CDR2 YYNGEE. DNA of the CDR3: TGTGCCAGCAGCGGCCAAGTGGTGGATTTT. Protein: CASSGQVVDF.

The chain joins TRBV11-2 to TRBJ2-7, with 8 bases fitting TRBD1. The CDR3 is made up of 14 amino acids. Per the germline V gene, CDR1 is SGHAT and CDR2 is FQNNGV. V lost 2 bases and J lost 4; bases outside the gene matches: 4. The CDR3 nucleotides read TGTGCCAGCAGCTTACGGCAGGGGGCTTACGAGCAGTACTTC. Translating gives CASSLRQGAYEQYF.

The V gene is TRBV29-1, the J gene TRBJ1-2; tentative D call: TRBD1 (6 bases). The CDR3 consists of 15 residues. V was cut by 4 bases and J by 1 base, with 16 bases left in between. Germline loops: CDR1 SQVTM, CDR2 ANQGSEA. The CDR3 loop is CSVVETGFLNYGYTF. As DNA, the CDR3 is TGCAGCGTTGTTGAGACAGGATTCCTTAACTATGGCTACACCTTC. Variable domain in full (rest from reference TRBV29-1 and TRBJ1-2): SAVISQKPSRDICQRGTSLTIQCQVDSQVTMMFWYRQQPGQSLTLIATANQGSEATYESGFVIDKFPISRPNLTFSTLTVSNMSPEDSSIYLCSVVETGFLNYGYTFGSGTRLTVV.

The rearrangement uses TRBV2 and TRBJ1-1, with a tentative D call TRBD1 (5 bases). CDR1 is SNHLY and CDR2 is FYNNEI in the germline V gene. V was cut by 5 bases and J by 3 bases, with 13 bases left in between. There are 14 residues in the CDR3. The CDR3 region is CASSPFGGDTEAFF. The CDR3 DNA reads TGTGCCAGCAGTCCCTTTGGGGGGGACACTGAAGCTTTCTTT.

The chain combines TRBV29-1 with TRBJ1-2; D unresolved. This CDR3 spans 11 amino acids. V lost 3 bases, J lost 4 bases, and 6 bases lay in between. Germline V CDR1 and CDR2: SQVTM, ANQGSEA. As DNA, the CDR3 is TGCAGCGTTGACATCCTCTATGGCTACACCTTC. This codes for CSVDILYGYTF.

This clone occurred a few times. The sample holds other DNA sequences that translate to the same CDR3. The CDR3 sequence: CAITRGLAGDTGELFF. The CDR3 DNA follows: TGTGCCATCACCCGAGGACTAGCGGGGGACACCGGGGAGCTGTTTTTT. This sequence joins TRBV10-3 and TRBJ2-2, with 13 bases that match TRBD2. Germline assignment: CDR1 ENHRY and CDR2 SYGVKD. Trimming cost V 7 bases and J 3 bases; bases outside gene matches: 5. This CDR3 is built from 16 residues.

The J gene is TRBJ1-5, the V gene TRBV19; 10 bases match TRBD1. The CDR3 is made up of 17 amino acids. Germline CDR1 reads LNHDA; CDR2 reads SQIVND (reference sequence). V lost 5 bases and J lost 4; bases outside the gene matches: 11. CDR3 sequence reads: CASSRRGTGDYNQPQHF. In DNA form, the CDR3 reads TGTGCCAGTAGTCGGAGGGGGACAGGGGATTATAATCAGCCCCAGCATTTT.

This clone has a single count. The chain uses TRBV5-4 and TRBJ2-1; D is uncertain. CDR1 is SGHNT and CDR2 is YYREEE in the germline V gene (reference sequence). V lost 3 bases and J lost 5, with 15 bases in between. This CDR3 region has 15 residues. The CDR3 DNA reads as TGTGCCAGCAGCTCGGATAAGTGGACGGACAATGAGCAGTTCTTC. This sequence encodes CASSSDKWTDNEQFF.

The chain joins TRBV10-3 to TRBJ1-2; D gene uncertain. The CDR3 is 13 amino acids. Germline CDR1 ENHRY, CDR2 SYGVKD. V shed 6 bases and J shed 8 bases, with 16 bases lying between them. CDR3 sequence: CAISLHFRGGYTF. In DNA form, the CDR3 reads TGTGCCATCAGCTTACATTTTAGAGGGGGCTACACCTTC.

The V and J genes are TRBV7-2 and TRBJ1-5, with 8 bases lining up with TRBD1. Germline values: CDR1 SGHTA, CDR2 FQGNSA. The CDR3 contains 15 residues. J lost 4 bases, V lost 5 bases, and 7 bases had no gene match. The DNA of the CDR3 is TGTGCCAGCAGCCTGAGGACAGGGAGGAATCAGCCCCAGCATTTT. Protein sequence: CASSLRTGRNQPQHF.

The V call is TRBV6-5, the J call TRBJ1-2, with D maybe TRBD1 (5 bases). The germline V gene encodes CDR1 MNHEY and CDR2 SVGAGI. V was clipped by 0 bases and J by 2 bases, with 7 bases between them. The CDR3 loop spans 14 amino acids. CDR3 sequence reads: CASSYSGGNYGYTF. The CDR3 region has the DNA TGTGCCAGCAGTTACTCCGGGGGGAACTATGGCTACACCTTC.

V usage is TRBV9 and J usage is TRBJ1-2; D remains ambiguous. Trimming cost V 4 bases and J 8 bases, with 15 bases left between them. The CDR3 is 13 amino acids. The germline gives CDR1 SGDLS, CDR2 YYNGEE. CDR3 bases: TGTGCCAGCAGCTCCCTCCTCCCGGGGGGCTACACCTTC. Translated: CASSSLLPGGYTF.

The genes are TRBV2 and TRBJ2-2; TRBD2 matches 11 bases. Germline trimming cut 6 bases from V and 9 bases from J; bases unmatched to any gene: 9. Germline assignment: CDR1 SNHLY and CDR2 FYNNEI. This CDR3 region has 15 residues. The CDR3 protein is CASRTSGGEMRELFF. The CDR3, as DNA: TGTGCCAGCAGAACTAGCGGGGGCGAGATGCGGGAGCTGTTTTTT.

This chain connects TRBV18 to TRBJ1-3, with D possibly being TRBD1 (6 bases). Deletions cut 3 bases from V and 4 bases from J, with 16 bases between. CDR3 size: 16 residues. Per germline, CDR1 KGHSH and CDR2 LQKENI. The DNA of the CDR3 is TGTGCCAGCTCACCTGTACCGGGACAATCAGGAAACACCATATATTTT. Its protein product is CASSPVPGQSGNTIYF.

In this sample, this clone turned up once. CDR3 in amino acids: CASSSPGSQETQYF. The CDR3 coding sequence is TGTGCCAGCAGTTCCCCCGGGAGCCAAGAGACCCAGTACTTC. The rearrangement links TRBV2 to TRBJ2-5, with D possibly TRBD2 on 6 matching bases. Germline V CDR1 and CDR2: SNHLY, FYNNEI. The CDR3 is 14 residues long. V lost 5 bases to trimming and J lost 1 base, with 11 bases between them.

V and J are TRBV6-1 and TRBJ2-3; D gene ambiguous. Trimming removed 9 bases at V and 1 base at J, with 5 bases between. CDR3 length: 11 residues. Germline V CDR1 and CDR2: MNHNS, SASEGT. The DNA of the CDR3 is TGTGCCAGTGAGCGCACAGATACGCAGTATTTT. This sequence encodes CASERTDTQYF.

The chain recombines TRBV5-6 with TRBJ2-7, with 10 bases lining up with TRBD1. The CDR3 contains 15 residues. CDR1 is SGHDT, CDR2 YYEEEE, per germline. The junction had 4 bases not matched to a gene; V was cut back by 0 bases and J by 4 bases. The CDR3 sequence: CASSLGGQGFYEQYF. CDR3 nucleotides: TGTGCCAGCAGCTTGGGGGGACAGGGGTTTTACGAGCAGTACTTC.

In DNA form, the CDR3 reads TGCGCCAGCAGCTTGGGAGGTAGCGGGAGGGCGAGCGACGAGCAGTACTTC. Encoded protein: CASSLGGSGRASDEQYF. The V gene is TRBV5-1, the J gene TRBJ2-7, with 11 bases lining up with TRBD2. Germline loops: CDR1 SGHRS, CDR2 YFSETQ. V shed 0 bases, J shed 5 bases, and the junction held 10 bases outside the gene matches. The CDR3 runs to 17 residues.

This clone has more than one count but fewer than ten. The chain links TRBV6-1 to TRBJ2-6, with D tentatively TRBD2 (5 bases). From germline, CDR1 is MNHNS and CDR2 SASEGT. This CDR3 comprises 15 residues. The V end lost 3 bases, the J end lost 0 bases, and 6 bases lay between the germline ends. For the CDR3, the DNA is TGTGCCAGCAGTGAGAGGGACTCTGGGGCCAACGTCCTGACTTTC. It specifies CASSERDSGANVLTF.

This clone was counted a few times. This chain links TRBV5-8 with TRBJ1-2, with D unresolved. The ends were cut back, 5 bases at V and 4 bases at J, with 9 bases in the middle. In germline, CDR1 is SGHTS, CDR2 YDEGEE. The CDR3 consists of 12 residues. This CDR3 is CASRGRIYGYTF. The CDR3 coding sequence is TGTGCCAGCAGAGGACGGATCTATGGCTACACCTTC. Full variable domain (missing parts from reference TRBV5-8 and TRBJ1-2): EAGVTQSPTHLIKTRGQQATLRCSPISGHTSVYWYQQALGLGLQFLLWYDEGEERNRGNFPPRFSGRQFPNYSSELNVNALELEDSALYLCASRGRIYGYTFGSGTRLTVV.

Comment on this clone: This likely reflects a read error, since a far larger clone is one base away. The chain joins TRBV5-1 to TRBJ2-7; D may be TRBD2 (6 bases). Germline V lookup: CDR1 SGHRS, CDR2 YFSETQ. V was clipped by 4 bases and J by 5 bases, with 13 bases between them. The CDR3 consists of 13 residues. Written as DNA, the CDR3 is TGCGCCAGCAGCCCGGGGGTCGGAGACGAGCAGTACTTC. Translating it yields CASSPGVGDEQYF.

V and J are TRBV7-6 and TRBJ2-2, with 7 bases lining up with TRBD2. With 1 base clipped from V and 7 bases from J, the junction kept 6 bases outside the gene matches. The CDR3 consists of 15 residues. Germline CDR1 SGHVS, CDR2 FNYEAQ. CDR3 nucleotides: TGTGCCAGCAGCTTAGAGGCGGGGGATATCGGGGAGCTGTTTTTT. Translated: CASSLEAGDIGELFF.

Here the CDR3 DNA reads TGTGCCAGCACGGGACTCACAGATACGCAGTATTTT. This sequence encodes CASTGLTDTQYF. The chain joins TRBV11-2 to TRBJ2-3, with D possibly matching TRBD2 (6 bases). This CDR3 region has 12 residues. The V gene lost 7 bases and the J gene lost 2 bases, with 7 bases spanning the gap. Germline V gene data show CDR1 as SGHAT and CDR2 as FQNNGV.

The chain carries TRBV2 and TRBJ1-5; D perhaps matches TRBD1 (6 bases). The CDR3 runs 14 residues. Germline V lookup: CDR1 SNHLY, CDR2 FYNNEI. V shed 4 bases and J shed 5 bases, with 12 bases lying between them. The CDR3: CASSGDRGHQPQHF. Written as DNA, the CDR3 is TGTGCCAGCAGTGGGGATCGGGGGCATCAGCCCCAGCATTTT.